These T cell receptor beta chains were read from a single sample in a study of T cell responses to AZD1222 COVID-19 vaccine. Produced via immunoSEQ multiplex PCR; TCRdb's table is partial and in-frame only. The data contain some 150,000 clones, roughly 90% of them singletons. Material: peripheral blood, obtained 28 days after the second AZD1222 dose. These receptors came from an adult who received the AZD1222 COVID-19 vaccine. Each CDR3 is given with its conserved first and last residue. The D gene is left open where the match is weak. Clone size is stated in some rows and not others, as once, few, many or a class when expanded.

V gene	clone size	J gene	D gene	CDR3 DNA	CDR3 protein
TRBV7-9	NA	TRBJ2-3	NA	TGTGCCAGCAGCTTAGATGGGTCGGGGACTAGCACAGATACGCAGTATTTT	CASSLDGSGTSTDTQYF
TRBV19	NA	TRBJ2-1	NA	TGTGCCAGTAAGGTTGAGACGGGTGTTGGTAGCTCCTACAATGAGCAGTTCTTC	CASKVETGVGSSYNEQFF
TRBV9	NA	TRBJ2-1	NA	TGTGCCAGCAGCGCACTAGGGAGTGAGCAGTTCTTC	CASSALGSEQFF
TRBV7-9	NA	TRBJ2-5	NA	TGTGCCAGCAGCTTTACTACTACCCAAGAGACCCAGTACTTC	CASSFTTTQETQYF
TRBV19	NA	TRBJ2-1	TRBD1	TGTGCCAGTAGTTCCTGGGACAGGGGAATGAATGAGCAGTTCTTC	CASSSWDRGMNEQFF
TRBV10-1	NA	TRBJ1-5	NA	TGCGCCAGCAGAGGGAATTTCAATCAGCCCCAGCATTTT	CASRGNFNQPQHF
TRBV4-1	NA	TRBJ1-4	NA	TGCGCCAGCAGCCAAGATTACAGGCTGATAAGTTCAACTAATGAAAAACTGTTTTTT	CASSQDYRLISSTNEKLFF
TRBV24-1	once	TRBJ2-3	TRBD1	TGTGCCACCAGCCGGGACAGGGAAGATACGCAGTATTTT	CATSRDREDTQYF
TRBV2	NA	TRBJ1-1	NA	TGTGCCAGCCTGGCAGGTACCCTTGAAGCTTTCTTT	CASLAGTLEAFF
TRBV18	NA	TRBJ1-1	NA	TGTGCCAGCTCACCAAGGGCTGGGGGCACTGAAGCTTTCTTT	CASSPRAGGTEAFF